This T cell receptor (beta chain) was identified in a study of CD8 T cells in Susac syndrome. High-throughput TCR beta sequencing covered peripheral CD8+ and CD4+ T cells. RNA was extracted with the RNeasy kit, and a quantity of roughly 0.45 to 1 ug was reverse transcribed using random hexamers. TCRdb used MiXCR to reprocess the immunoSEQ multiplex PCR reads, holding one entry per CDR3 protein. The sample gives some 150,000 distinct CDR3 sequences, approximately 96% of which show up once; roughly 0.21% is in the top ten. CDR3 length: 13 amino acids. Looked up from germline, CDR1 is DFQATT and CDR2 is SNEGSKA (reference sequence). V shed 5 bases, J shed 8 bases, and the junction held 8 bases outside the gene matches.

The sample taken for sequencing was CD8+ T cells from PBMCs. This receptor was identified in a human donor with multiple sclerosis. The chain has TRBV20-1 and TRBJ2-1; 8 nucleotides line up with TRBD2. CDR3 sequence (DNA): TGCAGTGCTCGGGGGGGCCAGGGGTATGAGCAGTTCTTC. This sequence encodes CSARGGQGYEQFF.